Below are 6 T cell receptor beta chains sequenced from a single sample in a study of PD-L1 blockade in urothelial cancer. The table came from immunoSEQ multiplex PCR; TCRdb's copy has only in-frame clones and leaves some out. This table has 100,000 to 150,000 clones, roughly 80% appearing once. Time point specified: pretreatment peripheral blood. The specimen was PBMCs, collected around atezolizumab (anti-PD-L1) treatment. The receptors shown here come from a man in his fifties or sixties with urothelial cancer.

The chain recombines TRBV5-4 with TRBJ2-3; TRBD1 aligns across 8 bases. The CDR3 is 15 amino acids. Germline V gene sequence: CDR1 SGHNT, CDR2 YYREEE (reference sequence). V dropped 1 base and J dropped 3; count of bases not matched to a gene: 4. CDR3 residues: CASSLLTGETDTQYF. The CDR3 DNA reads TGTGCCAGCAGCTTGCTGACAGGGGAGACAGATACGCAGTATTTT. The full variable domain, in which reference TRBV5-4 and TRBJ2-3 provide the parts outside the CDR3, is ETGVTQSPTHLIKTRGQQVTLRCSSQSGHNTVSWYQQALGQGPQFIFQYYREEENGRGNFPPRFSGLQFPNYSSELNVNALELDDSALYLCASSLLTGETDTQYFGPGTRLTVL.

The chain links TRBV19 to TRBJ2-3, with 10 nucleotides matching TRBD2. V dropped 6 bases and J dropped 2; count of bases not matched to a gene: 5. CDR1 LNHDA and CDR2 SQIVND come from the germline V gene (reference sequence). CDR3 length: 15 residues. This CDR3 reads CASSRTSGDTDTQYF. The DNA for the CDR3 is TGTGCCAGTAGCCGGACTAGCGGAGACACAGATACGCAGTATTTT.

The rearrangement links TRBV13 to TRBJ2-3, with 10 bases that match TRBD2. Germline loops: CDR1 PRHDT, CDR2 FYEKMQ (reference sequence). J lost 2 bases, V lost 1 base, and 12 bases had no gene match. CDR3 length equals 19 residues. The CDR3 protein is CASSLVRGRTSGYTDTQYF. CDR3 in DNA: TGTGCCAGCAGCTTAGTCCGTGGTCGGACTAGCGGCTACACAGATACGCAGTATTTT.

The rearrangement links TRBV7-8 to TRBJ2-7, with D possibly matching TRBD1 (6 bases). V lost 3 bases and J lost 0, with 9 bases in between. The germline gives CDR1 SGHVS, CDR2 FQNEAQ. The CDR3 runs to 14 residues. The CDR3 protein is CASSFQGNSYEQYF. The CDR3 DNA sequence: TGTGCCAGCAGCTTCCAGGGGAACTCCTACGAGCAGTACTTC.

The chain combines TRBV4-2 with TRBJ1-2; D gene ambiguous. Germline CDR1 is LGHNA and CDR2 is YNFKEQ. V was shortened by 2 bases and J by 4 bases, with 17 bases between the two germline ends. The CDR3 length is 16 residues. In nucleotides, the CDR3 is TGTGCCAGCAGCCAACTACGTGACAATGGAGGCTATGGCTACACCTTC. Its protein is CASSQLRDNGGYGYTF.

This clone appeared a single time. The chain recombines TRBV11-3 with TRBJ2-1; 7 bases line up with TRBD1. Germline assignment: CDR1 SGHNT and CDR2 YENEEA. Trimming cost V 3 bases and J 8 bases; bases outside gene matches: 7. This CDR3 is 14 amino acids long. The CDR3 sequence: CASSLGDRAHEQFF. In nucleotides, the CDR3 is TGTGCCAGCAGCTTGGGAGACAGGGCCCATGAGCAGTTCTTC.